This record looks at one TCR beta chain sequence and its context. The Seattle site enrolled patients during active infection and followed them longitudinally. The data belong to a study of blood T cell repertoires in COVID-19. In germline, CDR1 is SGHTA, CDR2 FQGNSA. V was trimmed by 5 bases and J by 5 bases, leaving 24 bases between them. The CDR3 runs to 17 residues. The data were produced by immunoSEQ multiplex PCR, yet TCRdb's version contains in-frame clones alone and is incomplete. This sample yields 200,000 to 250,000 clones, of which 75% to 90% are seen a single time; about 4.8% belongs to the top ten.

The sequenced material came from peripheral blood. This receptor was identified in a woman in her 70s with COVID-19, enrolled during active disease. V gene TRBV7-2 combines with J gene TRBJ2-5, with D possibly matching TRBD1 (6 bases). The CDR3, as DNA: TGTGCCAGCAGCGACACAACCGGGACAAACCTCCGGGAGACCCAGTACTTC. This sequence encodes CASSDTTGTNLRETQYF.